This T cell receptor (beta chain) appears in the sequencing data of a study of blood T cell repertoires in COVID-19. In the study overall: Acute-phase and convalescent COVID-19 samples originated in the United States, Italy and Spain. PBMCs, B-cell-depleted T cells, or T cells provided the cDNA or gDNA that made up the material.

There are 15 residues in the CDR3. Germline CDR1 SNHLY, CDR2 FYNNEI. V lost 8 bases to trimming and J lost 4 bases; unmatched junction nucleotides: 10. Authors' data handling: Amplifying reference gene primers gave estimates of nucleated cell counts. Using immunoSEQ multiplex PCR, the repertoire was profiled, and TCRdb retains in-frame clones only, with some absent. That table furnishes V, J and clone size, whereas the DNA furnished D and trimming. The profile covers roughly 24,000 clones, with 80% to 95% appearing a single time and around 2% taken by the ten largest. This receptor was identified in a human donor in a cohort sampled during active COVID-19. The sequenced sample consisted of peripheral blood. The gene calls are TRBV2 and TRBJ2-5; 10 bases fit TRBD2. The CDR3 is CASALAGEVRETQYF. In DNA, the CDR3 is TGTGCCAGCGCCCTAGCGGGAGAGGTTAGAGAGACCCAGTACTTC.